A single T cell receptor beta chain is shown here with its context. What it binds is unknown. Produced via immunoSEQ multiplex PCR; TCRdb's table is partial and in-frame only. This sample has some 460,000 clones, with 80% to 90% found just once. This sample was included in a study of Ad26.COV2.S vaccination and SARS-CoV-2 variants. As for the study in general: The authors gave Ad26.COV2.S intramuscularly, either once or twice 56 days apart. Overall study findings and caveats: Breadth and depth estimates from TCRs may understate total T cell responses. People who got the vaccine had more spike-specific TCR breadth than people who got placebo.

Treatment reported: 15 to 20 received Ad26.COV2.S at low or high dose, single or two shots; 5 received placebo; per-sample allocation not given. Sampling occurred on day 63 after the first vaccine or placebo injection. Ad26.COV2.S expressed prefusion-stabilized spike from the original Wuhan strain. Per the germline V gene, CDR1 is SGHTS and CDR2 is YDEGEE. The CDR3 is 18 amino acids. The V end lost 4 bases, the J end lost 5 bases, and 22 bases lay between the germline ends. Material: peripheral blood, obtained in a trial of Ad26.COV2.S vaccine versus placebo. The TCR comes from a person aged 18-65 years who received the Ad26.COV2.S COVID-19 vaccine or a placebo. This chain joins TRBV5-8 and TRBJ1-6; the D gene is possibly TRBD1 (6 bases). The CDR3 is CASSPRESGQLNNSPLHF. In nucleotides, the CDR3 is TGTGCCAGCAGCCCTAGGGAATCAGGACAGCTTAATAATTCACCCCTCCACTTT.